Sequencing of this T cell receptor (beta chain) was carried out in a study of T-cell memory formation after mild COVID-19. The study's findings and limits: Some clones that responded turned up in pre-infection memory, which suggests that cross-reactive memory joined in. CD4+ bias marked clones expanding day 15 to 37, unlike balanced contracting clones.

TCRdb itself ran the 5' RACE reads through MiXCR, one entry per CDR3 protein. The table records about 130,000 distinct CDR3 sequences, roughly 15% of them present only once. A remark on this clonotype: Its target is unknown.

V was cut by 3 bases and J by 3 bases, with 8 bases left in between. The CDR3 is 13 amino acids. Germline V gives CDR1 SGHTA, CDR2 FQGNSA. Sequencing was performed on PBMCs or a T cell subset sorted from them (not recorded which). The genes are TRBV7-2 and TRBJ1-1; D remains ambiguous. This clonotype originated in an adult woman who had mild COVID-19 (a few samples of this study predate the infection). Cell type and time point are not known. Here the CDR3 reads CASSFDTYTEAFF. As DNA, the CDR3 is TGTGCCAGCAGCTTCGACACCTACACTGAAGCTTTCTTT.